Listed here are 5 T cell receptor beta chains from one sample, sequenced in a study of blood T cells in healthy people across ages. The authors ran a second PCR of about 7 to 12 cycles using a sample-barcoded 5' primer and a J-beta primer mix. TCRdb itself ran the 5' RACE reads through MiXCR, one entry per CDR3 protein. The sample consists of about 580,000 distinct CDR3 sequences, more than 45% of them appearing once. The specimen was blood. These receptors came from a man older than 75 in good health.

DNA for the CDR3: TGCGCCAGCAGCCTTCCAACTAGCTGGGGCGCGGAGACCCAGTACTTC. The encoded protein is CASSLPTSWGAETQYF. The rearrangement uses TRBV4-1 and TRBJ2-5; D possibly corresponds to TRBD2 (6 bases). This CDR3 has 16 residues. CDR1 and CDR2 (germline): MGHRA, YSYEKL. Trimming took 4 bases from V and 5 from J, leaving 20 bases between them.

The chain recombines TRBV6-6 with TRBJ2-1; D possibly matches TRBD1 or TRBD2 (5 bases each). Germline V gives CDR1 MNHNY, CDR2 SVGAGI (reference sequence). This CDR3 is built from 14 residues. Trimming took 6 bases from V and 7 from J, leaving 16 bases between them. CDR3: CASSSGTYGNEQFF. The CDR3 DNA follows: TGTGCCAGCAGCTCCGGGACCTATGGAAATGAGCAGTTCTTC.

This chain uses TRBV6-5 with TRBJ1-5; no reliable D call. The V end lost 4 bases, the J end lost 5 bases, and 9 bases lay between the germline ends. Germline V gives CDR1 MNHEY, CDR2 SVGAGI. This CDR3 contains 13 residues. This CDR3 reads CASSSAPYQPQHF. As DNA, the CDR3 is TGTGCCAGCAGTTCCGCTCCCTATCAGCCCCAGCATTTT.

The chain couples TRBV7-2 to TRBJ2-7, with unresolved D. This CDR3 spans 14 amino acids. Trimming shortened V by 0 bases and J by 1 base, and 7 bases separated the two germline ends. The germline V gene encodes CDR1 SGHTA and CDR2 FQGNSA. DNA of the CDR3: TGTGCCAGCAGCTTAGCAGAAGGGTCCTACGAGCAGTACTTC. It translates to CASSLAEGSYEQYF.

The chain employs TRBV13 and TRBJ1-2; 9 nucleotides align to TRBD1. Germline assignment: CDR1 PRHDT and CDR2 FYEKMQ (reference sequence). This CDR3 contains 16 residues. V dropped 5 bases and J dropped 7; count of bases not matched to a gene: 14. The CDR3 bases are TGTGCCAGCAGCCCAAGACTACAGGGGGCGCGAGGTGGCTACACCTTC. Protein sequence: CASSPRLQGARGGYTF.